Reported below is one TCR beta chain. No antigen is known for it. The data were obtained in a study of cytomegalovirus exposure and HLA in healthy donors. Study in general: Findings of an earlier analysis included 117 million unique TCR beta sequences from roughly 200 million T cells.

Study-level findings and limits: Rare sequences made up most TCRs, while some public TCRs were found in many donors. V- and J-gene trimming of TCR beta was linked (in a later analysis) to a missense DCLRE1C variant.

Germline-derived CDR1 and CDR2 are SQVTM and ANQGSEA. Trimming pared 4 bases from V and 4 bases from J, leaving 10 bases between. The CDR3 extends over 12 amino acids. In the PCR, 60 Vbeta and 13 Jbeta primers were used. Sequencing was performed with immunoSEQ multiplex PCR; in TCRdb, only in-frame clones are kept and a portion is missing. The sample records around 130,000 clones, more than 60% being singletons. This clonotype was obtained from a woman aged 40 to 55 in good health and CMV-seropositive. The sample was PBMCs. The chain joins TRBV29-1 to TRBJ2-5; possible D gene TRBD2, 6 bases. This chain's CDR3 is CSVAIGGETQYF. Here the CDR3 DNA reads TGCAGCGTTGCGATCGGGGGAGAGACCCAGTACTTC.